This T cell receptor (beta chain) is drawn from a study of T-cell reconstitution after alpha-beta-depleted transplantation in children. Points from the study as a whole: T-cell counts and diversity at one year following transplant were attributed mainly to newly produced T cells. The origin of high day-60 TCRbeta diversity in some patients lay in surviving recipient T cells and thymic progenitors.

Germline V gene sequence: CDR1 LGHDT, CDR2 YNNKEL (reference sequence). The V gene lost 5 bases and the J gene lost 3 bases, with 5 bases spanning the gap. CDR3 size: 11 residues. On this clonotype itself: What it binds is unknown.

Researchers prepared the TCRbeta library using unique molecular identifiers, the study reports. TCRdb passed the PCR reads through MiXCR, listing each CDR3 protein once. The profile shows about 98,000 distinct CDR3 sequences, 6% to 9% of them singletons. The origin of this receptor is a boy aged 2 to 10 with acute lymphoblastic leukemia, due to receive a stem cell transplant. Here the sequenced sample was PBMCs, taken before TCRalphabeta/CD19-depleted stem cell transplant. The chain combines TRBV3-1 with TRBJ2-7, with D unresolved. The CDR3, as DNA: TGTGCCAGCAGCACCATCTACGAGCAGTACTTC. It is translated as CASSTIYEQYF.